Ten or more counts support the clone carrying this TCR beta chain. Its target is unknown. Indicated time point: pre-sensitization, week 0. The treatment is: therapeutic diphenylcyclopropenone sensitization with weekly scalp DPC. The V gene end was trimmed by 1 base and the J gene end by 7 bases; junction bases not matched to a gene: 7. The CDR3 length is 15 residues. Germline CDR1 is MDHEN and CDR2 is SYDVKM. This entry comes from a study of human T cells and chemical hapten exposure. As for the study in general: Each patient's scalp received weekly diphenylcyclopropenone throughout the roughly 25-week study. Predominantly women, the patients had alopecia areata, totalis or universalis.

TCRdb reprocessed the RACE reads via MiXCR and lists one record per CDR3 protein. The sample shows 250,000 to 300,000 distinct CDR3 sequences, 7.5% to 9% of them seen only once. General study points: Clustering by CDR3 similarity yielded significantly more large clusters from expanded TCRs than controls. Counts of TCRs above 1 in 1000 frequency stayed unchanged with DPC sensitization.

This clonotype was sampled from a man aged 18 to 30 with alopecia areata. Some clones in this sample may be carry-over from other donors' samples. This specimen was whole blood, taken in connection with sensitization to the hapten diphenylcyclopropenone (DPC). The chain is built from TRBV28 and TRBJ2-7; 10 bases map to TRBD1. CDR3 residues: CASSLSGTGVREQYF. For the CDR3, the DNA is TGTGCCAGCAGTTTATCCGGGACAGGGGTGAGGGAGCAGTACTTC.